The TCR beta chain under discussion was sequenced for a study of cytomegalovirus exposure and HLA in healthy donors. Study-level findings and limits: Some V segments could not be told apart, so they were left out, TRBV6-2 and TRBV6-3 among them. Previous analysis showed most TCR beta V segments were productive about 90% or about 30% of the time.

Notes on this clone: Its specificity is unknown.

The CDR3 loop spans 15 amino acids. Germline assignment: CDR1 SGDLS and CDR2 YYNGEE. The germline V and J ends were trimmed by 0 bases and 4 bases, with 11 bases remaining between them. The PCR employed 60 Vbeta primers together with 13 Jbeta primers. Sequencing was performed with immunoSEQ multiplex PCR; in TCRdb, only in-frame clones are kept and a portion is missing. This table has fewer than 75,000 clones, roughly 84% appearing once. This sequence originates from a man aged 25-45 years in good health and CMV-seronegative. The chain links TRBV9 to TRBJ2-1; D is possibly TRBD2 (7 bases). Input material: PBMCs. CDR3 amino acids: CASSVAGGIYNEQFF. DNA for the CDR3: TGTGCCAGCAGCGTAGCGGGGGGCATTTACAATGAGCAGTTCTTC. Complete variable domain (other parts from reference TRBV9 and TRBJ2-1): DSGVTQTPKHLITATGQRVTLRCSPRSGDLSVYWYQQSLDQGLQFLIQYYNGEERAKGNILERFSAQQFPDLHSELNLSSLELGDSALYFCASSVAGGIYNEQFFGPGTRLTVL.